This TCR beta chain was identified in a study of blood T cell repertoires in COVID-19. Study at large: Whether acute or convalescent, the COVID-19 samples came from the United States, Italy and Spain. Sources were T cells, B-cell-depleted T cells, or PBMCs; the material itself was cDNA or gDNA.

Original data processing: Estimated nucleated cell counts came from reference gene primer amplification. TCRdb's copy holds only in-frame clones and misses some; the assay was immunoSEQ multiplex PCR. The DNA was the basis for D and trimming; V, J and clone size are from that table. The sample holds some 70,000 clones, approximately 75% seen once. CDR1 MNHEY and CDR2 SVGAGI come from the germline V gene. CDR3 length: 13 residues. The V and J ends lost 6 bases and 2 bases respectively, with 8 bases between them. Sequencing was carried out using peripheral blood. V usage is TRBV6-5 and J usage is TRBJ1-3, with a tentative D call TRBD1 (6 bases). The clonotype comes from a woman aged 60-70 years with acute or convalescent COVID-19. The CDR3 spells CASRQGTGNTIYF. The CDR3 DNA sequence: TGTGCCAGCAGACAGGGTACTGGAAACACCATATATTTT.